The TCR beta chain described here comes from a study of control samples from healthy donors and cancer patients. Clones were sequenced by immunoSEQ multiplex PCR, and TCRdb holds only the in-frame ones, with some missing. The table lists under 450,000 clones, 90% of them singletons. The ends lost 3 bases at V and 1 base at J; junction bases unmatched: 5. CDR3 length equals 15 residues. Germline lookup yields CDR1 SGHRS and CDR2 YFSETQ. Sequencing was carried out using PBMCs. This sequence was found in a man in his forties with head and neck cancer. This sequence joins TRBV5-1 and TRBJ2-3; 7 bases line up with TRBD1. CDR3 region: CASSSDRVGTDTQYF. The CDR3 DNA sequence: TGCGCCAGCAGCTCCGACAGGGTAGGCACAGATACGCAGTATTTT.